A selection of T cell receptor beta chains follows, all from one sample in a study of T cells in Graves' hyperthyroidism and ophthalmopathy. TCRdb recomputed calls from the multiplex PCR reads with MiXCR, one row per CDR3 protein. Of 360,000 or so distinct CDR3 sequences in the sample, 15% to 20% are singletons; the top ten hold around a sixth. Sequenced material: blood. The source is a woman between 40 and 55 years old with Graves' ophthalmopathy. CDR3s include the opening cysteine and the closing phenylalanine or tryptophan. A D gene is named only where the DNA matches it firmly. Only some rows state a clone size, as once, few, many or a class for expanded clones.

D gene,V gene,J gene,clone size,CDR3 DNA,CDR3 protein
.,TRBV20-1,TRBJ2-7,many,TGCAGTGCTGGCGACTTGAGCTCCTACGAGCAGTACTTC,CSAGDLSSYEQYF
.,TRBV3-1,TRBJ1-1,.,TGTGCCAGCAGCCAAGATCTGACTTCGGGAGGAGCTTTCTTT,CASSQDLTSGGAFF
.,TRBV2,TRBJ2-3,many,TGTGCCAGCAGTGTGGACAGCGGCACAGATACGCAGTATTTT,CASSVDSGTDTQYF
TRBD1,TRBV2,TRBJ1-5,.,TGTGCCAGCAGTTCCGGGACAGCAATTGGTCAGCCCCAGCATTTT,CASSSGTAIGQPQHF
.,TRBV7-2,TRBJ2-7,many,TGTGCCAGCAGCCGTGGCGGTACAGACTACGAGCAGTACTTC,CASSRGGTDYEQYF
.,TRBV20-1,TRBJ1-5,many,TGCAGTGCAGATCGGGACGGACAATCAAATCAGCCCCAGCATTTT,CSADRDGQSNQPQHF
.,TRBV6-1,TRBJ2-7,many,TGTGCCAGCAGCCAGGACGGCTCCTACGAGCAGTACTTC,CASSQDGSYEQYF
.,TRBV12-3/TRBV12-4,TRBJ2-7,many,TGTGCCAGCAGTCGGGACATTCGCTACGAGCAGTACTTC,CASSRDIRYEQYF
TRBD2,TRBV28,TRBJ2-7,many,TGTGCCAGCAGAGACCTAGCGGGGAGCTCCTACGAGCAGTACTTC,CASRDLAGSSYEQYF
TRBD1,TRBV11-2,TRBJ2-2,many,TGTGCCAGCAGCCCGGGACAGGGGGTGGTCGGGGAGCTGTTTTTT,CASSPGQGVVGELFF
TRBD2,TRBV6-5,TRBJ2-7,many,TGTGCCAGCAGTTTATATAGCGGGAGCTCCTACGAGCAGTACTTC,CASSLYSGSSYEQYF
TRBD1,TRBV3-1,TRBJ1-2,many,TGTGCCAGCAGCCAAGAGACAGGGCGCGGCTATGGCTACACCTTC,CASSQETGRGYGYTF
.,TRBV19,TRBJ2-4,many,TGTGCCAGTAGTATATCGCAGCTCCTAGCCAAAAACATTCAGTACTTC,CASSISQLLAKNIQYF
.,TRBV6-5,TRBJ1-1,.,TGTGCCAGCAGTTACCTTCCAGGGACGAACACTGAAGCTTTCTTT,CASSYLPGTNTEAFF
TRBD2,TRBV20-1,TRBJ2-7,many,TGCAGTGCTAGAGCTGGTAGCGGGAGTACCTACGAGCAGTACTTC,CSARAGSGSTYEQYF
TRBD1,TRBV6-1,TRBJ2-7,many,TGTGCCAGCAGTCGGGACAGGGGGACATACGAGCAGTACTTC,CASSRDRGTYEQYF
TRBD2,TRBV28,TRBJ2-7,many,TGTGCCAACCCTGGCCTAGCGGGACCGCCCTCCTACGAGCAGTACTTC,CANPGLAGPPSYEQYF
.,TRBV5-1,TRBJ2-5,many,TGCGCCAGCAGCCCGGACAGGGAGGGGTCAGAGACCCAGTACTTC,CASSPDREGSETQYF
.,TRBV27,TRBJ2-5,many,TGTGCCAGCAGTTTAAAGGGGTCTGGGACCCAGTACTTC,CASSLKGSGTQYF
.,TRBV28,TRBJ1-5,many,TGTGCCAGCATCATAGGAGGCAGGGTCAATCAGCCCCAGCATTTT,CASIIGGRVNQPQHF
.,TRBV7-2,TRBJ1-2,many,TGTGCCAGCAGCCCACAGCCCGGGAAGGGTGGCTACACCTTC,CASSPQPGKGGYTF
.,TRBV11-2,TRBJ2-6,many,TGTGCCAGCAGCCGGGGTGGAACCTCTGGGGCCAACGTCCTGACTTTC,CASSRGGTSGANVLTF
.,TRBV20-1,TRBJ1-5,many,TGCAGTGCTAGACAGGGGTATCAGCCCCAGCATTTT,CSARQGYQPQHF
.,TRBV4-1,TRBJ1-3,many,TGCGCCAGCAGCCAAAATGGACAGTCCCACACCATATATTTT,CASSQNGQSHTIYF
TRBD2,TRBV11-2,TRBJ2-7,many,TGTGCCAGCAGCTTAGATCGGACTAGCGTCTACGAGCAGTACTTC,CASSLDRTSVYEQYF
TRBD1,TRBV11-2,TRBJ2-7,many,TGTGCCAGCAGCCGGGACAGCTTCCGCTCCTACGAGCAGTACTTC,CASSRDSFRSYEQYF
.,TRBV20-1,TRBJ2-5,many,TGCAGTGCTACAGACAGGACCCCCCAAGAGACCCAGTACTTC,CSATDRTPQETQYF
TRBD2,TRBV25-1,TRBJ2-5,many,TGTGCCAGCAGTTCGGGACTAGCGGGAGGGCCGCGAGAGACCCAGTACTTC,CASSSGLAGGPRETQYF
.,TRBV29-1,TRBJ2-7,many,TGCAGCGTTGATAAGGGCTACGAGCAGTACTTC,CSVDKGYEQYF
.,TRBV28,TRBJ1-6,many,TGTGCCAGCAGATTCGGGACTTCCTACTCCTATAATTCACCCCTCCACTTT,CASRFGTSYSYNSPLHF
TRBD2,TRBV28,TRBJ2-5,many,TGTGCCAGCAGTTTCGGGCTCCGACTAGCGGGAGGGGAAGAGACCCAGTACTTC,CASSFGLRLAGGEETQYF
TRBD1,TRBV12-3/TRBV12-4,TRBJ1-2,.,TGTGCCAGCAGCACAGGACAGGGGGAAGGTGGCTACACCTTC,CASSTGQGEGGYTF
.,TRBV6-2/TRBV6-3,TRBJ1-1,many,TGTGCCAGCAAGAACACTGAAGCTTTCTTT,CASKNTEAFF
TRBD1,TRBV11-2,TRBJ2-7,many,TGTGCCAGCAGCTTAAGGATTGGGACAGGGCCCTACGAGCAGTACTTC,CASSLRIGTGPYEQYF
TRBD2,TRBV3-1,TRBJ2-7,once,TGTGCCAGCAGCCGAGGGACTAGCGAACTAGCCGAGCAGTACTTC,CASSRGTSELAEQYF
TRBD1,TRBV25-1,TRBJ2-2,many,TGTGCCAGCAGCCGGACAGGGGTGTTAGGGGAGCTGTTTTTT,CASSRTGVLGELFF
.,TRBV30,TRBJ1-1,many,TGTGCCTGGAGTCCGTGGACGGGACTGAACACTGAAGCTTTCTTT,CAWSPWTGLNTEAFF
.,TRBV28,TRBJ1-5,many,TGTGCCAGCAGTTCGTTCCGGGTGGGTGTGCAGCCCCAGCATTTT,CASSSFRVGVQPQHF
.,TRBV28,TRBJ1-1,many,TGTGCCAGCAGTTTAGTGGGGGCGGCTTTCTTT,CASSLVGAAFF
TRBD2,TRBV27,TRBJ2-2,many,TGTGCCAGCATGGCGGGAGAGGGCGGGGAGCTGTTTTTT,CASMAGEGGELFF
.,TRBV11-2,TRBJ1-1,.,TGTGCCAGCAGTTCAATCGGTAAAGGCACTGAAGCTTTCTTT,CASSSIGKGTEAFF
TRBD2,TRBV5-1,TRBJ2-5,many,TGCGCCAGCAGCTTTTGGCTAGCGGGAGAGACCCAGTACTTC,CASSFWLAGETQYF
TRBD1,TRBV5-1,TRBJ2-7,many,TGCGCCAGCAGCCTACCAACAGGGGACATCTCCTACGAGCAGTACTTC,CASSLPTGDISYEQYF
.,TRBV12-3/TRBV12-4,TRBJ1-2,many,TGTGCCAGCAGTTTAACCCCGACACTAGCTAACTATGGCTACACCTTC,CASSLTPTLANYGYTF
.,TRBV20-1,TRBJ2-5,.,TGCAGTGCTAGCGATAGCGTCGCCGAAGAGACACAGTACTTC,CSASDSVAEETQYF
.,TRBV30,TRBJ1-2,.,TGTGCCTGGAGTATGGACAGCCTCTATGGCTACATCTTC,CAWSMDSLYGYIF
TRBD1,TRBV27,TRBJ1-1,many,TGTGCCAGCAGCGATCGGGACAGGGATTGGGCTGAAGCTTTCTTT,CASSDRDRDWAEAFF
.,TRBV6-1,TRBJ1-1,many,TGTGCCACCGAGAGAAGGACCACTCGGAACACTGAAGCTTTCTTT,CATERRTTRNTEAFF